This entry is about one T cell receptor beta chain. What it binds is unknown. This sample was taken from a study of cytomegalovirus exposure and HLA in healthy donors. The CDR3 totals 16 residues. Germline V gene sequence: CDR1 MDHEN, CDR2 SYDVKM. The junction had 12 bases not matched to a gene; V was cut back by 3 bases and J by 11 bases. General study findings and limits: In a later analysis, DRB1 alleles had the most associated TCRs; HLA-C alleles the fewest. Segments of the TCR beta V type were, in most cases, productive about 87% or about 30% of the time in an earlier analysis. One later analysis reportedly identified an Asian-associated ancestry cluster that showed fewer N-insertions than the approximately 600-donor mean. The authors later found HLA-associated TCR beta chains more clonally expanded than equally common others.

PCR involved 60 Vbeta and 13 Jbeta primers. Sequencing was performed with immunoSEQ multiplex PCR; in TCRdb, only in-frame clones are kept and a portion is missing. Among 60,000 to 70,000 clones listed, around 70% were seen once. The receptor was derived from a woman aged 25 to 39 in good health and CMV-seronegative. What was sequenced was PBMCs. This sequence joins TRBV28 and TRBJ1-4; 10 positions match TRBD1. The CDR3 is CASSLPTGGVDEKLFF. The CDR3 nucleotides are TGTGCCAGCAGTTTGCCGACAGGGGGCGTGGACGAGAAACTGTTTTTT.